Sequencing of this T cell receptor (beta chain) was carried out in a study of OX40 agonist ivuxolimab in advanced cancers. Study-level background: Ivuxolimab, which targeted the costimulatory receptor OX40 (CD134), was an agonistic, fully human IgG2 monoclonal antibody. Among the approximately 54 dose-escalation patients, around 20 had hepatocellular carcinoma, approximately 15 melanoma, 9 renal cell carcinoma and 9 head and neck cancer. The dose-escalation cohort was about 86% male with a mean age of approximately 59 years, ranging from roughly 20 to 80. Prior anti-PD-1, anti-PD-L1 or anti-CTLA-4 therapy was permitted, and checkpoint inhibitors had been received by roughly 42% of dose-escalation patients. Intravenous ivuxolimab was administered to patients every 2 weeks at six dose levels: 0.01, 0.1, 0.3, 1.5, 3 and 10 mg/kg. The paper reports the monotherapy dose-escalation portion (N = 52 patients) of the phase I ivuxolimab trial. Partial responses occurred in three dose-escalation patients: two with cutaneous melanoma and one with hepatocellular carcinoma. Peripheral TCRbeta sequencing aimed to test whether ivuxolimab altered TCR sequence diversity and caused clonal T-cell expansion.

Patients with autoimmune disease history or receiving systemic immunosuppression were excluded from the trial. Peripheral blood for TCR sequencing was drawn from every dose cohort at baseline, at cycle 4 day 1 and at cycle 7 day 1. Samples came from an open-label, multicenter, first-in-human phase I dose-escalation trial of ivuxolimab. The trial enrolled adults with locally advanced or metastatic head and neck squamous cell, hepatocellular, melanoma or renal cell carcinoma. Before TCR sequencing, CD4+ and CD8+ T cells were separately sorted from peripheral blood. Points on this clone: The antigen this receptor binds is unknown. Base qualities are not at hand, and no much larger clone is one base apart.

Per the germline V gene (reference sequence), MNHEY is the CDR1 and SMNVEV is the CDR2. The V end gives up 5 bases and the J end 3 bases, leaving 6 bases in the junction not matched to a gene. Counted from cysteine to phenylalanine, this CDR3 has 16 amino acids. Of all the DNA, just the CDR3 is kept, 48 bases in frame from base 1. What the research found in general, with its limitations: Low levels of normalized T-cell clonal expansion were also seen in some nonresponding patients. On average, CD8+ T cells showed more expanded clones than CD4+ T cells after ivuxolimab. In the 0.1-3.0 mg/kg groups, partial responders had among the lowest normalized peripheral clonal expansion, particularly in CD8+ T cells. The antigen specificity of the peripheral T cells that underwent clonal expansion was not determined. At doses of 0.1 to 3.0 mg/kg, clonal expansion of both CD4+ and CD8+ blood T cells was observed from baseline to week 6.

Genomic DNA was extracted from sorted cells for sequencing of the TCRbeta CDR3 region. TCRbeta CDR3 regions were sequenced using the immunoSEQ Assay. The table was pulled from immuneACCESS by TCRdb, which kept in-frame rearrangements only. Such tables lose some clones; where checked, under half of the loss comes from unresolved V genes, and the rest has no known cause. The sample data list around 95,000 clones, and approximately 90% of these were observed just once. 0.16% of the sample goes to the ten largest clones. The clonotype originates from an adult with an advanced solid tumor such as melanoma, head and neck, liver or kidney cancer. The rearranged segments are TRBV27 and TRBJ2-1; the junction holds 11 bases that match TRBD2. The material sequenced was CD4+ or CD8+ T cells sorted from blood, taken in a trial of the OX40 agonist ivuxolimab. The CDR3 region reads CASSLLAGGVYNEQFF. The sequenced DNA: TGTGCCAGCAGTCTCCTAGCGGGAGGCGTCTACAATGAGCAGTTCTTC.